The rows below give T cell receptor beta chains drawn from one sample of a study of radiation and T cells in renal cell carcinoma. Sequenced by immunoSEQ multiplex PCR; TCRdb stores in-frame clones only, minus some. Altogether around 180,000 clones are present, about 87% being singletons, with the ten largest covering around 11%. The sequencing used blood, collected from a patient whose treatment included radiotherapy and nephrectomy. These receptors were collected from a woman between 50 and 59 years old with renal cell carcinoma. Each CDR3 is given with its conserved first and last residue. D genes are given only for firm matches. Size values are once, few and many counts, or a class for expanded clones, and some rows have none.

j_call: TRBJ2-4; v_call: TRBV13; clone_size: NA; d_call: NA; cdr3_aa: CASSPAVGDHIQYF; cdr3_nt: TGTGCCAGCAGCCCCGCAGTCGGGGACCACATTCAGTACTTC
j_call: TRBJ1-1; v_call: TRBV4-3; clone_size: NA; d_call: TRBD1; cdr3_aa: CASSQDLTGGRTEAFF; cdr3_nt: TGCGCCAGCAGCCAAGACCTGACAGGGGGCCGCACTGAAGCTTTCTTT
j_call: TRBJ1-1; v_call: TRBV5-1; clone_size: NA; d_call: NA; cdr3_aa: CASSLASPNTEAFF; cdr3_nt: TGCGCCAGCAGCTTGGCCTCACCGAACACTGAAGCTTTCTTT
j_call: TRBJ1-1; v_call: TRBV19; clone_size: NA; d_call: NA; cdr3_aa: CASSTTENTEAFF; cdr3_nt: TGTGCCAGTAGTACGACGGAGAACACTGAAGCTTTCTTT
j_call: TRBJ1-3; v_call: TRBV7-8; clone_size: NA; d_call: NA; cdr3_aa: CASSFVGAGNTIYF; cdr3_nt: TGTGCCAGCAGCTTTGTAGGGGCTGGAAACACCATATATTTT
j_call: TRBJ2-1; v_call: TRBV7-9; clone_size: NA; d_call: NA; cdr3_aa: CASRSSSYNEQFF; cdr3_nt: TGTGCCAGCCGATCCTCCTCCTACAATGAGCAGTTCTTC
j_call: TRBJ2-2; v_call: TRBV19; clone_size: NA; d_call: NA; cdr3_aa: CASSKNPGYGGELFF; cdr3_nt: TGTGCCAGTAGTAAAAATCCAGGATACGGCGGGGAGCTGTTTTTT
j_call: TRBJ1-5; v_call: TRBV9; clone_size: once; d_call: NA; cdr3_aa: CASSAGKGWNQPQHF; cdr3_nt: TGTGCCAGCAGCGCGGGAAAGGGTTGGAATCAGCCCCAGCATTTT
j_call: TRBJ1-1; v_call: TRBV19; clone_size: NA; d_call: NA; cdr3_aa: CASRWTVNTEAFF; cdr3_nt: TGTGCCAGTCGATGGACAGTGAACACTGAAGCTTTCTTT
j_call: TRBJ1-4; v_call: TRBV2; clone_size: NA; d_call: TRBD1; cdr3_aa: CASSFDRGNEKLFF; cdr3_nt: TGTGCCAGCAGTTTTGACAGGGGAAATGAAAAACTGTTTTTT
j_call: TRBJ1-1; v_call: TRBV6-5; clone_size: once; d_call: NA; cdr3_aa: CASSYYQTNTEAFF; cdr3_nt: TGTGCCAGCAGTTACTACCAAACAAACACTGAAGCTTTCTTT
j_call: TRBJ2-7; v_call: TRBV4-1; clone_size: once; d_call: NA; cdr3_aa: CASSQEGGGFDEQYF; cdr3_nt: TGCGCCAGCAGCCAAGAGGGTGGGGGGTTCGACGAGCAGTACTTC